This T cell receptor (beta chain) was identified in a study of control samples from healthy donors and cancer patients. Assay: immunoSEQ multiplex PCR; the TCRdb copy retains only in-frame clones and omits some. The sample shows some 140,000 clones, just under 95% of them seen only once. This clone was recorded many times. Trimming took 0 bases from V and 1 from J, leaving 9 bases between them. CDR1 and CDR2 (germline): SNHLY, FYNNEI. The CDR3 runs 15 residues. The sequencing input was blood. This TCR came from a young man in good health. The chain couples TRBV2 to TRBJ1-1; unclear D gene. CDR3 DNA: TGTGCCAGCAGTGAAGCGAGCAGAACGAACACTGAAGCTTTCTTT. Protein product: CASSEASRTNTEAFF.